This T cell receptor (beta chain) was obtained from a study of blood T cell repertoires in COVID-19. CDR1 and CDR2 from the germline V gene are LNHDA and SQIVND (reference sequence). The CDR3 covers 14 residues. Trimming stripped 3 bases from V and 1 base from J, with 9 bases between. Authors' data handling: Reference gene primers were amplified, and this amplification served to estimate nucleated cell counts. Assay: immunoSEQ multiplex PCR; the TCRdb copy retains only in-frame clones and omits some. The V and J calls and the clone size are those of that table, but D and trimming were determined from the DNA. The sample shows fewer than 200,000 clones, approximately 85% of them seen only once.

Source material: peripheral blood. This receptor was taken from a woman of 80 years or more with acute or convalescent COVID-19. V is TRBV19 and J is TRBJ1-1, with D maybe TRBD1 (6 bases). Here the CDR3 DNA reads TGTGCCAGTAGTATCCGGACAGAGAACACTGAAGCTTTCTTT. Translating it yields CASSIRTENTEAFF.